These T cell receptor beta chains were read from a single sample in a study of T cell responses to AZD1222 COVID-19 vaccine. Assay used: immunoSEQ multiplex PCR; TCRdb lists only in-frame clones, some missing. The data show over 65,000 clones, around four fifths seen once. Sample: peripheral blood, taken on day 0 of AZD1222 vaccination. The receptor source for this set is an adult in good health. Both conserved end residues are part of each CDR3. The D gene is left open where the match is weak. Some rows have no size entry. The others give once, few or many, or a class for an expanded clone.

CDR3: CASSLSYRDPNYGYTF
DNA: TGTGCCAGCAGCTTAAGTTACCGGGACCCTAACTATGGCTACACCTTC
size: .
D: .
J: TRBJ1-2
V: TRBV7-9

CDR3: CASSRQGADGYTF
DNA: TGTGCCAGTAGTAGGCAGGGGGCTGATGGCTACACCTTC
size: .
D: TRBD1
J: TRBJ1-2
V: TRBV19

CDR3: CASSSTGQANYGYTF
DNA: TGTGCCAGCAGCTCAACGGGACAGGCAAACTATGGCTACACCTTC
size: few
D: TRBD1
J: TRBJ1-2
V: TRBV9

CDR3: CASSLDSQRRDGYTF
DNA: TGTGCCAGTTCCCTTGACTCCCAGAGGCGGGATGGCTACACCTTC
size: once
D: .
J: TRBJ1-2
V: TRBV6-5

CDR3: CASSWRGGNQPQHF
DNA: TGTGCCAGCAGTTGGAGGGGGGGCAATCAGCCCCAGCATTTT
size: few
D: .
J: TRBJ1-5
V: TRBV6-5

CDR3: CASSNQGPTGGADTQYF
DNA: TGCGCCAGCAGCAACCAAGGCCCAACGGGAGGAGCAGATACGCAGTATTTT
size: few
D: TRBD2
J: TRBJ2-3
V: TRBV5-1

CDR3: CASSLAERDYGYTF
DNA: TGTGCCAGCAGCTTAGCGGAGAGAGACTATGGCTACACCTTC
size: .
D: .
J: TRBJ1-2
V: TRBV7-2

CDR3: CASSQNRGPLYGYTF
DNA: TGTGCCAGCAGCCAAAACAGGGGCCCCCTCTATGGCTACACCTTC
size: .
D: TRBD1
J: TRBJ1-2
V: TRBV7-2

CDR3: CASSKRTSGSKIYEQYF
DNA: TGTGCCAGCAGCAAGCGGACTAGCGGGAGTAAAATATACGAGCAGTACTTC
size: once
D: .
J: TRBJ2-7
V: TRBV21-1

CDR3: CASSLRRTRFDEQYF
DNA: TGTGCCAGCAGTTTACGGAGGACTAGATTCGACGAGCAGTACTTC
size: few
D: TRBD2
J: TRBJ2-7
V: TRBV27

CDR3: CASSYYAGGGGNTQYF
DNA: TGTGCCAGCAGTTACTACGCGGGGGGAGGGGGAAATACGCAGTATTTT
size: .
D: TRBD2
J: TRBJ2-3
V: TRBV6-5

CDR3: CASSVEGVAGELFF
DNA: TGTGCCAGCAGCGTAGAAGGGGTGGCCGGGGAGCTGTTTTTT
size: few
D: .
J: TRBJ2-2
V: TRBV9

CDR3: CASSYGRAVTYEQYF
DNA: TGTGCCAGCAGTTACGGTCGAGCCGTCACCTACGAGCAGTACTTC
size: few
D: .
J: TRBJ2-7
V: TRBV6-5

CDR3: CASRKGATVYNEQFF
DNA: TGTGCCAGTAGGAAGGGGGCGACAGTATACAATGAGCAGTTCTTC
size: .
D: TRBD1
J: TRBJ2-1
V: TRBV19

CDR3: CASSLGTVSYEQYF
DNA: TGTGCCAGCAGCTTGGGGACAGTCTCCTACGAGCAGTACTTC
size: .
D: TRBD1
J: TRBJ2-7
V: TRBV7-9

CDR3: CASSRPRGQTSTDTQYF
DNA: TGCGCCAGCAGCCGTCCTCGGGGGCAGACTTCCACAGATACGCAGTATTTT
size: .
D: .
J: TRBJ2-3
V: TRBV5-1

CDR3: CASRPGAGTGELFF
DNA: TGTGCCAGCCGCCCGGGCGCAGGCACCGGGGAGCTGTTTTTT
size: .
D: .
J: TRBJ2-2
V: TRBV6-5

CDR3: CASSQVRRGLALYNEQFF
DNA: TGTGCCAGCAGCCAAGTTCGCCGGGGACTAGCGCTCTACAATGAGCAGTTCTTC
size: .
D: TRBD2
J: TRBJ2-1
V: TRBV3-1/TRBV3-2

CDR3: CASSPGQFQETQYF
DNA: TGCGCCAGCAGCCCAGGACAGTTCCAAGAGACCCAGTACTTC
size: .
D: .
J: TRBJ2-5
V: TRBV5-1

CDR3: CASSLGDQPQHF
DNA: TGTGCCAGCAGCTTGGGGGATCAGCCCCAGCATTTT
size: .
D: .
J: TRBJ1-5
V: TRBV7-8

CDR3: CASSPQRANYGYTF
DNA: TGTGCCAGCAGCCCGCAGAGAGCTAACTATGGCTACACCTTC
size: .
D: .
J: TRBJ1-2
V: TRBV3-1/TRBV3-2